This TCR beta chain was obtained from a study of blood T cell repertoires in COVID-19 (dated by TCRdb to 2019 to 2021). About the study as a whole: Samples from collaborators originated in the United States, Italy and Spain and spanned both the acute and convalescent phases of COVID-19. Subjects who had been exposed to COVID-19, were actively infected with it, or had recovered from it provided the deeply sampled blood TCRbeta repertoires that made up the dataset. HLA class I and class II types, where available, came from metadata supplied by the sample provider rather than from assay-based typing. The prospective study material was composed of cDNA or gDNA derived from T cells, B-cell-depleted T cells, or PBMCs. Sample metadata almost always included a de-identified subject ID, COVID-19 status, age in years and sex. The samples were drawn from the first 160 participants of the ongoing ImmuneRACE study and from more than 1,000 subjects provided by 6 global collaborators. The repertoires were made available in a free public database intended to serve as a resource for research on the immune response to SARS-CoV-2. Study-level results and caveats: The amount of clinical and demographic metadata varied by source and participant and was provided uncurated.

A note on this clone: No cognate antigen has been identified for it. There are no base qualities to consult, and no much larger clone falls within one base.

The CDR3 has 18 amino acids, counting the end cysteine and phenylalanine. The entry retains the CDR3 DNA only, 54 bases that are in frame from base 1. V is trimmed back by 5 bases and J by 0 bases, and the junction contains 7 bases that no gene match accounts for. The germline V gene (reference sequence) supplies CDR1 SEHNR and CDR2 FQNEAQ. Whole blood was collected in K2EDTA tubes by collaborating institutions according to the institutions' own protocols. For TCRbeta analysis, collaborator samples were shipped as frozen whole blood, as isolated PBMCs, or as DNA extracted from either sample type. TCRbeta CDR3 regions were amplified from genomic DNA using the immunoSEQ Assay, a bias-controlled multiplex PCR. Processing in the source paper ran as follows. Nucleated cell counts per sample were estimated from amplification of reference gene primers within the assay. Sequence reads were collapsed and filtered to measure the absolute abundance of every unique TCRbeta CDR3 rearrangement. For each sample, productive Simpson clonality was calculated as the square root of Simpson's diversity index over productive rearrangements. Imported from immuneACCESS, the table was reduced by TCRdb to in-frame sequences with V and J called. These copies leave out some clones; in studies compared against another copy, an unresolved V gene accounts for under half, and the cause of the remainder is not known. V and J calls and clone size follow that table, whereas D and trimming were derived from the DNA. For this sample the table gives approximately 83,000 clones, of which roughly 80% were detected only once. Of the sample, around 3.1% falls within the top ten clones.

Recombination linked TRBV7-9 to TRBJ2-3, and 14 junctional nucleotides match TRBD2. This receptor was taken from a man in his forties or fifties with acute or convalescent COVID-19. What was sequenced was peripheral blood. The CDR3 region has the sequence CASSQGTSGGTSTDTQYF. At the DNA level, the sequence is TGTGCCAGCAGCCAAGGGACTAGCGGGGGAACTAGCACAGATACGCAGTATTTT.